One sample yielded the 24 T cell receptor beta chains listed below, sequenced in a study of tumor and adjacent non-tumor tissue in lung cancer. The library came from three nested PCR rounds adapted from ARM-PCR protocols. MiXCR was run by TCRdb on the multiplex PCR reads, yielding one entry per CDR3 protein. Among about 67,000 distinct CDR3 sequences, approximately 73% were seen once, and the ten largest hold 40% to 55%. This sample's RNA came from whole unsorted tissue. Distant lung tissue was collected more than 3 cm away from the tumor edge. Source material: distant non-tumor lung tissue. These receptor sequences come from a man between 60 and 70 years old with non-small cell lung cancer.

Note on this clonotype: A read error may produce the germline difference seen at one junction end. This chain joins TRBV11-2 and TRBJ2-5; tentative D call: TRBD2 (5 bases). Germline values: CDR1 SGHAT, CDR2 FQNNGV. The CDR3 sequence is 18 residues long. CDR3 in DNA: TGTGGCAGCAGCTTAGTCTCCCGGAGAGGGTGGCTGCAAGAGACCCAGTACTTC. Translated: CGSSLVSRRGWLQETQYF.

This clonotype was recorded once. This chain links TRBV12-3 or TRBV12-4 with TRBJ2-1, with D unresolved. The CDR3 length is 15 residues. Trimming left V 9 bases short and J 5 bases short, with 20 bases between. The CDR3 nucleotides read TGTGCCAGTTGTTTCCCTCAGCGAGGCCACAATGAGCAGTTCTTC. It yields the protein CASCFPQRGHNEQFF.

In its sample, this clonotype was seen once. At one boundary the junction diverges from the germline segment, which might be a read error. V gene TRBV4-2 combines with J gene TRBJ2-5; 8 positions agree with TRBD2. Germline values: CDR1 LGHNA, CDR2 YNFKEQ. The CDR3 totals 15 residues. For the CDR3, the DNA is TGTGCCAGCAGCCAACAAAGCGGGAGCAGTGAGATCCAGCACTTC. Protein product: CASSQQSGSSEIQHF.

CDR3 bases: TGTGCCAGCAGTTTTCTTGGGAGCTCCTACGGGCGTTACTTC. Its protein product is CASSFLGSSYGRYF. The chain has TRBV12-3 or TRBV12-4 and TRBJ2-7; D possibly corresponds to TRBD2 (5 bases). V lost 3 bases and J 13 bases, leaving 22 bases between the germline ends. This CDR3 is 14 amino acids long.

A word on this clonotype: At one end the junction does not follow the germline gene, possibly because of a read error. The genes are TRBV4-2 and TRBJ2-1; D ambiguous. Germline V gene sequence: CDR1 LGHNA, CDR2 YNFKEQ. This CDR3 has 16 residues. The CDR3 nucleotides read TGTGCCAGCAGCCAAGAAGCATTAGCCTCAGGTAATGAGCGGTTCTTC. Translating it yields CASSQEALASGNERFF.

The chain combines TRBV11-1 with TRBJ2-5; 7 bases align to TRBD1. The CDR3 totals 17 residues. Germline V gene data show CDR1 as SGHAT and CDR2 as FQDESV (reference sequence). Trimming took 9 bases from V and 4 from J; bases not matched to a gene: 20. For the CDR3, the DNA is TGTGCCAGAAGCCTCGTCCCGACAGGGAGAAGCGGAGAGACCCAGTACTTC. It yields the protein CARSLVPTGRSGETQYF. The full variable domain, rest sourced from reference TRBV11-1 and TRBJ2-5, is EAEVAQSPRYKITEKSQAVAFWCDPISGHATLYWYRQILGQGPELLVQFQDESVVDDSQLPKDRFSAERLKGVDSTLKIQPAELGDSAMYLCARSLVPTGRSGETQYFGPGTRLLVL.

To note about this clonotype: This may come from a read error, since a much larger clone is one base off. The chain is built from TRBV24-1 and TRBJ2-7; D possibly corresponds to TRBD2 (5 bases). This CDR3 has 12 amino acids. Germline CDR1 KGHDR, CDR2 SFDVKD. The CDR3 DNA is TGTGTCACCAGCGGTTCTGGGTACGAGCAGTACTTC. As protein: CVTSGSGYEQYF.

About this clonotype: The conserved final phenylalanine or tryptophan is absent from the CDR3, which likely points to a read error. The chain couples TRBV6-5 to TRBJ2-1, with TRBD1 matching over 7 bases. The CDR3 has 13 residues. CDR1 and CDR2 from the germline V gene are MNHEY and SVGAGI. Written as DNA, the CDR3 is TGTGCCAGCGCAGTTAAGGGGGCTAATGAACAGTTCATC. This sequence encodes CASAVKGANEQFI.

As concerns this clonotype: The germline gene is not matched at one end of the junction; a read error may be the cause. This chain connects TRBV2 to TRBJ2-7; the D call may be TRBD1 or TRBD2 (5 bases each). Germline V CDR1 and CDR2: SNHLY, FYNNEI. This CDR3 spans 13 amino acids. CDR3 nucleotides: TGTGCCTGCAGGGCCGACTACTCCTACGAGCAGTACTTC. It yields the protein CACRADYSYEQYF.

The genes are TRBV2 and TRBJ1-1, with a tentative D call TRBD1 (5 bases). The CDR3 is made up of 12 amino acids. The germline CDR1 and CDR2 sequences are SNHLY and FYNNEI. Trimming took off 11 bases at V and 2 bases at J, with 12 bases between the two ends. CDR3 sequence reads: CADNQGNTEAFF. The CDR3 DNA follows: TGTGCCGACAACCAGGGTAACACTGAAGCTTTCTTT.

The sample holds one count of this clonotype. This chain connects TRBV6-1 to TRBJ2-3; D is unresolved. V was cut by 9 bases and J by 3 bases, with 19 bases left in between. This CDR3 is built from 15 residues. Germline V gives CDR1 MNHNS, CDR2 SASEGT. This CDR3 reads CASIESGGNTDTQYF. The CDR3, as DNA: TGTGCCAGTATTGAGAGTGGCGGCAATACAGATACGCAGTATTTT.

This clonotype was observed a handful of times. A read error may explain this, as a much larger clone is one base away. The gene calls are TRBV12-3 or TRBV12-4 and TRBJ2-1, with unresolved D. The CDR3 is 12 amino acids. CDR3 DNA: TGTGCCAGCGGTTTAAGCTACAATGAGCAGTTCTTC. Its translation: CASGLSYNEQFF.

This clonotype appeared a single time. A read error may be the cause here, since a much bigger clone is one base away. V and J are TRBV11-3 and TRBJ2-1; no clear D gene. The J call may be faulty, since TRBJ2-7 better matches the DNA end. The germline V gene encodes CDR1 SGHNT and CDR2 YENEEA. The CDR3 is 13 residues long. CDR3 loop: CASSLGNYNEQYF. The CDR3, as DNA: TGTGCCAGCAGCTTAGGCAATTACAATGAGCAGTACTTC.

This clonotype has ten or more counts. The J gene is TRBJ1-1, the V gene TRBV5-1; D remains unclear. Germline-derived CDR1 and CDR2 are SGHRS and YFSETQ. The CDR3 contains 13 residues. V lost 7 bases to trimming and J lost 6 bases, with 16 bases between them. CDR3 protein: CASSMPGEAEAFF. CDR3 nucleotides: TGCGCCAGCTCCATGCCCGGGGAGGCTGAAGCTTTCTTT.

About this clonotype itself: This CDR3 fails to terminate in the conserved phenylalanine or tryptophan, so it likely reflects a read error. The genes are TRBV28 and TRBJ2-1; 9 nucleotides match TRBD1. Germline V gene data show CDR1 as MDHEN and CDR2 as SYDVKM. The CDR3 runs to 15 residues. Trimming cost V 9 bases and J 9 bases; bases outside gene matches: 15. CDR3 bases: TGTGCCAGTAGTACAACGGGACAGGGCTCGGTTGAGCAGTTCTCC. It yields the protein CASSTTGQGSVEQFS.

About this clonotype itself: One end of the junction varies from germline; a read error may be responsible. The genes are TRBV4-1 and TRBJ1-6; D is uncertain. Germline V gene sequence: CDR1 MGHRA, CDR2 YSYEKL. This CDR3 has 14 residues. This chain's CDR3 is CASSQVVAGSPLHF. The CDR3 nucleotides read TGCGCCAGCAGTCAAGTCGTTGCTGGTTCACCCCTCCATTTT.

About this clonotype itself: One end of the junction varies from germline; a read error may be responsible. J is TRBJ2-2 and V is TRBV6-5, with D perhaps TRBD2 (5 bases). The CDR3 loop spans 15 amino acids. Germline loops: CDR1 MNHEY, CDR2 SVGAGI. CDR3 sequence: CANSYAGPNTGELFF. CDR3 DNA: TGTGCCAACAGTTACGCAGGTCCAAACACCGGGGAGTTGTTTTTT.

About this clonotype: At one end the junction does not follow the germline gene, possibly because of a read error. V usage is TRBV6-5 and J usage is TRBJ2-1; possible D gene TRBD2, 5 bases. The germline CDR1 and CDR2 sequences are MNHEY and SVGAGI. CDR3 length: 13 residues. Here the CDR3 reads CAGTDADCNEQLF. The CDR3 region has the DNA TGTGCTGGTACCGATGCGGACTGCAATGAGCAGCTCTTC.

Comments on this clonotype: A much larger clone differs by one base, so this may be a read error. The chain couples TRBV20-1 to TRBJ1-2; no clear D gene. Germline values: CDR1 DFQATT, CDR2 SNEGSKA (reference sequence). The CDR3 is 12 amino acids. The V and J ends lost 3 bases and 4 bases respectively, with 9 bases between them. CDR3 loop: CSASEQSYGYTF. CDR3 nucleotides: TGCAGTGCTAGTGAACAGAGCTATGGCTACACCTTC.

The V and J genes are TRBV6-5 and TRBJ1-1; D gene uncertain. V was cut by 6 bases and J by 9 bases, with 11 bases left in between. Per germline, CDR1 MNHEY and CDR2 SVGAGI. The CDR3 runs 11 residues. The chain's CDR3 is CASSKVGKAFF. In nucleotides, the CDR3 is TGTGCCAGCAGCAAGGTAGGGAAAGCTTTCTTT.

The chain employs TRBV24-1 and TRBJ2-2, with unresolved D. Trimming removed 3 bases from V and 1 base from J, with 14 bases in between. Germline values: CDR1 KGHDR, CDR2 SFDVKD. The CDR3 consists of 17 residues. CDR3 in DNA: TGTGCCACCAGTGATCAGTACCAGGAGCAGAACACCGGGGAGCTGTTTTTT. Its translation is CATSDQYQEQNTGELFF.

Regarding this clonotype: Its ends do not fully match the called genes, so a read error is possible. The chain combines TRBV6-1 with TRBJ2-4; D gene uncertain. This CDR3 spans 15 amino acids. Germline V gene data show CDR1 as MNHNS and CDR2 as SASEGT. The CDR3 nucleotides read TGTACCAGCAGTGACATTGTTTTAGCCAAAAACATTCAGTACTTT. Its protein product is CTSSDIVLAKNIQYF.

Remarks on this clonotype: Just one base apart from a much larger clone, this may be a read error. This chain joins TRBV13 and TRBJ2-3, with D maybe TRBD2 (6 bases). CDR1 and CDR2 (germline): PRHDT, FYEKMQ (reference sequence). This CDR3 comprises 14 residues. The CDR3 loop is CTSSLPRDTDTQYF. The DNA for the CDR3 is TGTACCAGCAGCTTACCGCGGGACACAGATACGCAGTATTTT.

Points on this clonotype: One end of the junction does not line up with germline, which may come from a read error. The gene calls are TRBV6-2 or TRBV6-3 and TRBJ2-2, with TRBD2 matching 10 bases. In germline, CDR1 is MNHEY, CDR2 SVGEGT. The CDR3 covers 17 residues. CDR3: CASFGGTSVANTGELFF. The CDR3, as DNA: TGTGCCAGCTTTGGGGGGACTAGCGTTGCGAACACTGGGGAGCTGTTTTTT.